These T cell receptor beta chains were read from a single sample in a study of cytomegalovirus exposure and HLA in healthy donors. Assay: immunoSEQ multiplex PCR; the TCRdb copy retains only in-frame clones and omits some. Of 70,000 to 100,000 clones detected, around three fifths appear once; the ten largest clones hold around a fifth. The material sequenced was PBMCs. These receptors were collected from a woman aged 45-65 years in good health and CMV-seropositive. Each CDR3 is given without its conserved first and last residue. Fields, in order: J gene, V gene, CDR3 protein.

j_gene: TRBJ2-3
v_gene: TRBV29-1
CDR3aa: SVLLAGLTDTQY

j_gene: TRBJ1-2
v_gene: TRBV5-8
CDR3aa: ASSFRTGTRGYT

j_gene: TRBJ1-1
v_gene: TRBV18
CDR3aa: ASSPDRLNTEAF

j_gene: TRBJ2-3
v_gene: TRBV28
CDR3aa: ASSGVGYTQY

j_gene: TRBJ1-1
v_gene: TRBV6-5
CDR3aa: ASEDRGTPNTEAF

j_gene: TRBJ2-7
v_gene: TRBV6-1
CDR3aa: ASSKAIGTGTSYEQY

j_gene: TRBJ1-4
v_gene: TRBV30
CDR3aa: AWSAHDWGQGNEKLF

j_gene: TRBJ1-1
v_gene: TRBV11-2
CDR3aa: ASSLLQGTEAF

j_gene: TRBJ1-1
v_gene: TRBV6-5
CDR3aa: ASSYSGGSDTEAF

j_gene: TRBJ2-7
v_gene: TRBV28
CDR3aa: ASSLTGTGSYEQY

j_gene: TRBJ1-2
v_gene: TRBV7-2
CDR3aa: ASRFQGQGYGYT

j_gene: TRBJ2-5
v_gene: TRBV15
CDR3aa: ATSRGRGQETQY

j_gene: TRBJ1-1
v_gene: TRBV5-4
CDR3aa: ASRDGNDAEAF

j_gene: TRBJ1-1
v_gene: TRBV18
CDR3aa: ASSPIAGGTGTEAF

j_gene: TRBJ2-7
v_gene: TRBV19
CDR3aa: ASKPGRSSYEQY

j_gene: TRBJ1-1
v_gene: TRBV5-1
CDR3aa: ASSLDMNTEAF

j_gene: TRBJ2-3
v_gene: TRBV7-3
CDR3aa: ASSLTGGSGDTQY

j_gene: TRBJ1-1
v_gene: TRBV18
CDR3aa: ASSPMGQSAEAF

j_gene: .
v_gene: TRBV9
CDR3aa: ASSPRDSPNRNEQY